This T cell receptor beta chain was profiled in a study of early stage breast cancer tumors. CDR1 LNHDA and CDR2 SQIVND come from the germline V gene (reference sequence). The CDR3 spans 14 residues. V was trimmed by 3 bases and J by 6 bases, leaving 11 bases between them. Profiled with immunoSEQ multiplex PCR; TCRdb holds only in-frame clones, not every one. The sample records about 72,000 clones, roughly 84% being singletons. The chain is built from TRBV19 and TRBJ2-2; TRBD1 might be the D (6 bases). The clonotype comes from a person aged 55 to 70 with breast cancer. The sequenced sample was blood. CDR3 nucleotides: TGTGCCAGTAGTATTGGCAGGGGCCCCGGGGAGCTGTTTTTT. Translated, it gives CASSIGRGPGELFF.